This entry concerns a single T cell receptor beta chain. It has no known antigen specificity. Base qualities are not at hand, and no much larger clone is one base apart. The trial excluded patients who had a history of autoimmune disease or who were on systemic immunosuppression. Peripheral blood for TCR sequencing was drawn from every dose cohort at baseline, at cycle 4 day 1 and at cycle 7 day 1. Samples came from an open-label, multicenter, first-in-human phase I dose-escalation trial of ivuxolimab. Adults with locally advanced or metastatic head and neck squamous cell, hepatocellular, melanoma or renal cell carcinoma were enrolled in the trial. Before TCR sequencing, CD4+ and CD8+ T cells were separately sorted from peripheral blood. V and J lose 5 bases and 0 bases, and a span of 5 bases separates them. Counted from cysteine to phenylalanine, this CDR3 has 13 amino acids. Only the CDR3 DNA is retained, 39 bases long and in frame from the first base. The germline V gene yields KGHSH for CDR1 and LQKENI for CDR2.

To sequence the TCRbeta CDR3 region, genomic DNA was isolated from the sorted cells. The immunoSEQ Assay was used for sequencing of TCRbeta CDR3 regions. Imported from immuneACCESS, the table was reduced by TCRdb to in-frame sequences with V and J called. These copies leave out some clones; in studies compared against another copy, an unresolved V gene accounts for under half, and the cause of the remainder is not known. A total of some 66,000 clones appear in this sample, about 88% of them only once. Of the sample, approximately 0.25% is held by the ten largest clones. This sample stems from a study of OX40 agonist ivuxolimab in advanced cancers. In terms of the full investigation: Ivuxolimab was a fully human IgG2 agonistic monoclonal antibody targeting the costimulatory receptor OX40 (CD134). The point of sequencing TCRbeta in the periphery was to test whether ivuxolimab changed TCR sequence diversity and drove clonal T-cell expansion. Three dose-escalation patients achieved partial responses, one with hepatocellular carcinoma and two with cutaneous melanoma. The dose-escalation cohort was 82.7% male with a mean age of about 58 years, ranging from roughly 23 to 79. Prior anti-PD-1, anti-PD-L1 or anti-CTLA-4 therapy was permitted, and checkpoint inhibitors had been received by about two fifths of dose-escalation patients. Of the approximately 53 patients in dose escalation, approximately 20 had hepatocellular carcinoma, approximately 15 had melanoma, 9 had renal cell carcinoma and 9 had head and neck cancer. The paper describes the monotherapy dose-escalation part (N ≈ 52 patients) of the phase I trial of ivuxolimab. Intravenous ivuxolimab was administered to patients every 2 weeks at six dose levels: 0.01, 0.1, 0.3, 1.5, 3 and 10 mg/kg. Study-level results and caveats: Clonal expansion of both CD4+ and CD8+ blood T cells was observed from baseline to week 6 at doses 0.1 to 3.0 mg/kg. After ivuxolimab, more expanded clones were found on average in CD8+ T cells than in CD4+ T cells. In partial responders in the 0.1-3.0 mg/kg groups, normalized peripheral clonal expansion was found to be among the lowest, especially among CD8+ T cells. The antigen specificity of the clonally expanded peripheral T cells was not determined. Low levels of normalized T-cell clonal expansion were also seen in some patients who did not respond.

This TCR derives from an adult with an advanced solid tumor such as melanoma, head and neck, liver or kidney cancer. The sequenced sample was CD4+ or CD8+ T cells sorted from blood, obtained in a trial of the OX40 agonist ivuxolimab. The receptor chain draws on TRBV18 and TRBJ2-1; the D gene is possibly TRBD1 or TRBD2, with 5 bases matching each. At the DNA level, the sequence is TGTGCCAGCTCAGGGGGCTCCTACAATGAGCAGTTCTTC. It codes for CASSGGSYNEQFF. The CDR3 plus the reference TRBV18 and TRBJ2-1 genes for the other parts give the full variable domain: NAGVMQNPRHLVRRRGQEARLRCSPMKGHSHVYWYRQLPEEGLKFMVYLQKENIIDESGMPKERFSAEFPKEGPSILRIQQVVRGDSAAYFCASSGGSYNEQFFGPGTRLTVL.